These 30 T cell receptor beta chains originate from one sample sequenced in a study of metastatic and nonmetastatic thyroid tumors. Thyroid surgery had not been preceded by any treatment in any patient. TCRdb re-called the PCR reads with MiXCR. The table lists approximately 15,000 clones, about 34% of them singletons. Sequencing was carried out using tumor tissue. These receptors all stem from a male donor with papillary thyroid cancer or a benign thyroid nodule (not recorded which). Some clones in this sample may be carry-over from other donors' samples.

Within the sample, this clone is medium-sized (0.01 to 0.1%). The chain recombines TRBV10-3 with TRBJ2-1, with a tentative D call TRBD2 (6 bases). CDR1 is ENHRY, CDR2 SYGVKD, per germline. This CDR3 contains 16 residues. The germline V and J ends were trimmed by 9 bases and 2 bases, with 20 bases remaining between them. In DNA, the CDR3 is TGTGCCATACAACTTGGGGGAGGACTCACCTACAATGAGCAGTTCTTC. This encodes CAIQLGGGLTYNEQFF.

This clone is medium-sized in the sample. This rearrangement joins TRBV11-1 to TRBJ2-2; D assignment may be TRBD1 or TRBD2 (6 bases each). This CDR3 region has 15 residues. Looked up from germline, CDR1 is SGHAT and CDR2 is FQDESV (reference sequence). Trimming stripped 1 base from V and 5 bases from J, with 11 bases between. CDR3 loop: CASSLGGAGTGELFF. The DNA for the CDR3 is TGTGCCAGCAGCTTAGGGGGGGCCGGTACCGGGGAGCTGTTTTTT.

This clone was counted a few times. Since a much larger clone is just one base distant, this may be a read error. J is TRBJ1-2 and V is TRBV5-5, with no clear D. Germline assignment: CDR1 SGHKS and CDR2 YYEKEE (reference sequence). The CDR3 is made up of 13 amino acids. CDR3 DNA sequence: TGTTCCAGCAGCGTGGACGGGAACTATGGCTACACCTTC. It encodes CSSSVDGNYGYTF.

This clone was observed at least ten times. The chain recombines TRBV12-3 or TRBV12-4 with TRBJ1-1; 10 positions match TRBD1. The CDR3 contains 12 residues. V shed 8 bases and J 6 bases; nucleotides not matched to a gene: 3. The CDR3 loop reads CASLTGGPEAFF. The CDR3 DNA sequence: TGTGCCAGCTTGACAGGGGGCCCTGAAGCTTTCTTT.

This clone is termed medium-sized. J is TRBJ1-2 and V is TRBV4-1, with TRBD1 as a possible D gene (5 bases). The CDR3 totals 15 residues. Trimming stripped 4 bases from V and 7 bases from J, with 19 bases between. Germline loops: CDR1 MGHRA, CDR2 YSYEKL. The CDR3 reads CASSPTVGASGGYTF. The CDR3 DNA reads TGCGCCAGCAGCCCCACCGTCGGGGCGTCGGGTGGCTACACCTTC.

This clone was seen many times. A much larger clone differs by one base, so this may be a read error. This sample also contains other DNA sequences that code for the same CDR3. This chain uses TRBV2 with TRBJ2-7; D is uncertain. From germline, CDR1 is SNHLY and CDR2 FYNNEI. This CDR3 contains 13 residues. This chain's CDR3 is CDSRILSSYEQYF. In nucleotides, the CDR3 is TGTGACAGCAGGATCCTTTCCTCCTACGAGCAGTACTTC.

The V and J genes are TRBV28 and TRBJ1-5, with D maybe TRBD1 (5 bases). The V end was cut by 7 bases, the J end by 3 bases, with 16 bases between. The CDR3 covers 15 residues. Germline CDR1 MDHEN, CDR2 SYDVKM. The CDR3 sequence: CASNYRDRPNQPQHF. DNA of the CDR3: TGTGCCAGCAACTATCGGGACCGACCCAATCAGCCCCAGCATTTT.

This clone was counted many times. This chain connects TRBV6-6 to TRBJ2-1; tentative D call: TRBD2 (5 bases). Trimming cost V 3 bases and J 8 bases, with 8 bases left between them. Germline V gene lookup returns CDR1 MNHNY and CDR2 SVGAGI (reference sequence). This CDR3 is built from 12 residues. The CDR3 DNA sequence: TGTGCCAGCAGTTATGAGGGCGATGAGCAGTTCTTC. As protein: CASSYEGDEQFF.

This chain connects TRBV20-1 to TRBJ2-1; D unresolved. V was cut by 7 bases and J by 4 bases, with 14 bases left in between. Germline V lookup: CDR1 DFQATT, CDR2 SNEGSKA (reference sequence). The length of the CDR3 is 13 residues. The CDR3 reads CSGVGTQYNEQFF. DNA of the CDR3: TGCAGTGGGGTGGGAACCCAGTACAATGAGCAGTTCTTC.

This clone was observed a handful of times. Sequence at one end of the junction differs from germline and may be a read error. The chain couples TRBV6-6 to TRBJ1-5; possible D gene TRBD1, 5 bases. CDR1 is MNHNY, CDR2 SVGAGI, per germline (reference sequence). The CDR3 is 15 amino acids. The CDR3 loop reads CASSYSSRGGQPKHF. Written as DNA, the CDR3 is TGTGCCAGCAGTTACTCATCGCGGGGGGGTCAGCCCAAGCATTTT.

The J gene is TRBJ1-2, the V gene TRBV10-3; D remains ambiguous. V lost 0 bases, J lost 4 bases, and 12 bases lay in between. The CDR3 loop spans 15 amino acids. Germline V gene lookup returns CDR1 ENHRY and CDR2 SYGVKD. Here the CDR3 DNA reads TGTGCCATCAGTGAGTCATTTCCGGGAACCTATGGCTACACCTTC. Translating it yields CAISESFPGTYGYTF.

The genes are TRBV15 and TRBJ2-3; D gene uncertain. V was pared by 0 bases and J by 6 bases, with 7 bases between. Germline values: CDR1 LNHNV, CDR2 YYDKDF (reference sequence). The CDR3 extends over 13 amino acids. The CDR3: CATSRDRVDTQYF. DNA for the CDR3: TGTGCCACCAGCAGAGATCGGGTCGATACGCAGTATTTT.

The chain has TRBV27 and TRBJ2-2, with D possibly being TRBD1 (6 bases). This CDR3 is built from 16 residues. CDR1 is MNHEY and CDR2 is SMNVEV in the germline V gene (reference sequence). V was pared by 6 bases and J by 5 bases, with 19 bases between. The CDR3 region is CASRLGTGSRTGELFF. In DNA form, the CDR3 reads TGTGCCAGCAGATTAGGTACAGGGAGTCGGACCGGGGAGCTGTTTTTT.

This clone was seen repeatedly, ten times or more. The gene calls are TRBV7-9 and TRBJ2-7; TRBD1 matches 9 bases. The germline V gene encodes CDR1 SEHNR and CDR2 FQNEAQ (reference sequence). The CDR3 is made up of 15 amino acids. The junction had 10 bases not matched to a gene; V was cut back by 5 bases and J by 5 bases. The CDR3 coding sequence is TGTGCCAGCAGCCAGGTCGGGACAGGGTCTGACGAGCAGTACTTC. It translates to CASSQVGTGSDEQYF.

This clone came up a few times. The chain recombines TRBV7-3 with TRBJ2-1; 7 bases fit TRBD1. The CDR3 length is 15 residues. The V and J ends lost 1 base and 5 bases, in that order; junction bases with no gene match: 5. Germline CDR1 reads SGHTA; CDR2 reads FQGTGA. The CDR3 sequence: CASSLRQGTHNEQFF. The CDR3 DNA sequence: TGTGCCAGCAGCTTAAGACAGGGAACCCACAATGAGCAGTTCTTC.

This clone is deemed large. V is TRBV4-1 and J is TRBJ2-3; 13 nucleotides line up with TRBD2. V shed 1 base, J shed 5 bases, and the junction held 6 bases outside the gene matches. This CDR3 comprises 17 residues. Germline V gene data show CDR1 as MGHRA and CDR2 as YSYEKL. In DNA form, the CDR3 reads TGCGCCAGCAGCCAAGCAACTAGCGGGAGGGTTCGAGATACGCAGTATTTT. Translation: CASSQATSGRVRDTQYF.

This chain connects TRBV20-1 to TRBJ2-7; the D gene is possibly TRBD1 (6 bases). The CDR3 runs 17 residues. Trimming stripped 1 base from V and 2 bases from J, with 21 bases between. CDR1 is DFQATT, CDR2 SNEGSKA, per germline (reference sequence). The CDR3 reads CSARVRHPGTWAYEQYF. The DNA for the CDR3 is TGCAGTGCTAGAGTTCGTCATCCCGGGACATGGGCCTACGAGCAGTACTTC.

This sequence joins TRBV6-4 and TRBJ2-1, with 13 bases aligning to TRBD2. Germline V lookup: CDR1 MRHNA, CDR2 SNTAGT. After removal of 2 bases from V and 6 bases from J, the junction contained 1 base not matched to a gene. CDR3 length equals 15 residues. CDR3 nucleotides: TGTGCCAGCAGTGACACTAGCGGGGGGGCCAATGAGCAGTTCTTC. This gives the protein CASSDTSGGANEQFF.

This clone was counted many times. Since a much larger clone is just one base distant, this may be a read error. The CDR3 ends on some other residue instead of the conserved phenylalanine or tryptophan, so this is likely a read error. J is TRBJ2-7 and V is TRBV7-2; the D is unclear. The V end was cut by 1 base, the J end by 4 bases, with 14 bases between. This CDR3 region has 15 residues. Germline V gene sequence: CDR1 SGHTA, CDR2 FQGNSA. CDR3 loop: CASSLVSISEYEQYL. As DNA, the CDR3 is TGTGCCAGCAGCTTAGTTTCTATCTCCGAATACGAGCAGTACCTC.

On this clone: A read error may explain this, as a much larger clone is one base away. This chain uses TRBV11-2 with TRBJ2-3, with TRBD2 matching over 7 bases. The germline gives CDR1 SGHAT, CDR2 FQNNGV. The CDR3 runs 15 residues. V trimming: 5 bases; J trimming: 2 bases; junction bases outside the gene matches: 7. CDR3 amino acids: CASSHQRGLTDTQYF. CDR3 nucleotide sequence: TGTGCCAGCAGCCACCAGCGGGGCCTCACAGATACGCAGTATTTT. The complete variable domain, with remaining parts taken from reference TRBV11-2 and TRBJ2-3, reads EAGVAQSPRYKIIEKRQSVAFWCNPISGHATLYWYQQILGQGPKLLIQFQNNGVVDDSQLPKDRFSAERLKGVDSTLKIQPAKLEDSAVYLCASSHQRGLTDTQYFGPGTRLTVL.

This rearrangement joins TRBV12-3 or TRBV12-4 to TRBJ1-2; possible D gene TRBD1, 5 bases. With 5 bases removed from V and 4 bases from J, the gap between germline ends came to 20 bases. This CDR3 has 16 residues. The CDR3 region is CASSQPPPGLFYGYTF. The DNA of the CDR3 is TGTGCCAGCAGTCAACCGCCCCCGGGACTTTTCTATGGCTACACCTTC.

In the case of this clone: An end of the junction does not agree with germline; a read error may underlie this. The chain has TRBV2 and TRBJ1-1; TRBD1 matches 9 bases. Per germline, CDR1 SNHLY and CDR2 FYNNEI. CDR3 size: 16 residues. In DNA, the CDR3 is TGTGCAAGCAGTGACAACAGGGGGCTGAAGAACAGTGAAGCTTTCTTT. This sequence encodes CASSDNRGLKNSEAFF.

Concerning this clone: A read error may be the cause here, since a much bigger clone is one base away. This sequence joins TRBV29-1 and TRBJ2-5, with no clear D. CDR3 length equals 11 residues. Germline lookup yields CDR1 SQVTM and CDR2 ANQGSEA. Here the CDR3 reads CSVEGKETQCF. The CDR3 DNA sequence: TGCAGCGTTGAGGGGAAAGAGACCCAGTGCTTC.

V usage is TRBV3-1 and J usage is TRBJ2-3; D call uncertain. Looked up from germline, CDR1 is LGHDT and CDR2 is YNNKEL (reference sequence). The CDR3 covers 12 residues. DNA of the CDR3: TGTGCTACCTCCTTAGGCACAGATACGCAGTATTTT. Its translation: CATSLGTDTQYF.

Relative to its sample, this clone is medium-sized. The chain uses TRBV10-3 and TRBJ2-3; TRBD2 is a possible D gene (5 bases). Trimming took off 8 bases at V and 5 bases at J, with 14 bases between the two ends. CDR3 length: 13 amino acids. Germline loops: CDR1 ENHRY, CDR2 SYGVKD. CDR3 amino acids: CAIRGLIGDTQYF. In DNA form, the CDR3 reads TGTGCCATCCGTGGACTGATAGGAGATACGCAGTATTTT.

In this sample, this clone is medium-sized. This chain connects TRBV18 to TRBJ2-7; D call uncertain. Trimming cost V 2 bases and J 3 bases, with 11 bases left between them. The CDR3 spans 14 residues. Germline-derived CDR1 and CDR2 are KGHSH and LQKENI. Here the CDR3 reads CASSPVGSIYEQYF. As DNA, the CDR3 is TGTGCCAGCTCACCAGTGGGATCCATCTACGAGCAGTACTTC.

The V gene is TRBV13, the J gene TRBJ2-1, with 13 bases that match TRBD2. Trimming cost V 5 bases and J 4 bases; bases outside gene matches: 5. The CDR3 has 16 amino acids. Germline CDR1 PRHDT, CDR2 FYEKMQ (reference sequence). The CDR3 DNA sequence: TGTGCCAGCAGCCGCGGACTAGCGGGAGAGTACAATGAGCAGTTCTTC. Its translation: CASSRGLAGEYNEQFF.

The CDR3 nucleotides are TGTGCCAGCAGCCCCCCGGCGTCCGGGACAGGGAACTCACCCCTCCACTTT. Protein: CASSPPASGTGNSPLHF. The genes are TRBV11-1 and TRBJ1-6, with TRBD1 identical over 9 bases. There are 17 residues in the CDR3. Germline assignment: CDR1 SGHAT and CDR2 FQDESV (reference sequence). The ends lost 5 bases at V and 10 bases at J; junction bases unmatched: 15.

This clone has a handful of counts. This may be a read error, as it is one base from a much larger clone. The chain combines TRBV20-1 with TRBJ2-3; 7 bases line up with TRBD2. Germline loops: CDR1 DFQATT, CDR2 SNEGSKA (reference sequence). The CDR3 consists of 14 residues. The CDR3 spells CSAIGGSSTGTQYF. CDR3 nucleotides: TGCAGTGCTATCGGGGGGTCTAGCACAGGTACGCAGTATTTT.

This clone was picked up many times. The chain is built from TRBV10-1 and TRBJ2-5; 9 nucleotides align to TRBD1. CDR1 and CDR2 (germline): WNHNN, SYGVQD (reference sequence). V was clipped by 6 bases and J by 5 bases; unmatched bases: 10. The CDR3 runs 15 residues. Written as DNA, the CDR3 is TGCGCCAGCAGCGCCTCCGGGACAGGGCTTGAGACCCAGTACTTC. Translating it yields CASSASGTGLETQYF.